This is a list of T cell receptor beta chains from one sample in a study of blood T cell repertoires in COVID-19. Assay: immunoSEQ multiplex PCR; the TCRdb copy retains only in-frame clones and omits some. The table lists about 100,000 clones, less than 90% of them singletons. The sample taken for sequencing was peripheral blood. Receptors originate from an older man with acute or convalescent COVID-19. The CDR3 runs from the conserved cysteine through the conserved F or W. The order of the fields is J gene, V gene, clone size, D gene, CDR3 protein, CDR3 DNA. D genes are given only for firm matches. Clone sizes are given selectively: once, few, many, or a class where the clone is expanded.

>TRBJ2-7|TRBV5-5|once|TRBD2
CASSYPSGGYEQYF
TGTGCCAGCAGCTACCCGTCGGGGGGTTACGAGCAGTACTTC
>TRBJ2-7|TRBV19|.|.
CASSINSGAAEQYF
TGTGCCAGTAGTATTAATAGCGGCGCTGCCGAGCAGTACTTC
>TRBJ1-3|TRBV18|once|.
CASSPLAGPSGNTIYF
TGTGCCAGCTCACCATTGGCAGGTCCCTCTGGAAACACCATATATTTT
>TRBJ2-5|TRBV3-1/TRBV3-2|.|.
CASSHPSRLETQYF
TGTGCCAGCAGCCATCCGTCCAGGCTGGAGACCCAGTACTTC
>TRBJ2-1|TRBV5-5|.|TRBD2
CASSHQRDPYNEQFF
TGTGCCAGCAGCCACCAGCGGGACCCCTACAATGAGCAGTTCTTC
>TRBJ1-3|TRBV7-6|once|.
CASSPPEMENTIYF
TGTGCCAGCAGCCCCCCGGAGATGGAAAACACCATATATTTT
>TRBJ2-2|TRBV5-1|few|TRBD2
CASSLVPSGRQDTGELFF
TGCGCCAGCAGCTTGGTTCCTAGCGGGAGGCAGGACACCGGGGAGCTGTTTTTT
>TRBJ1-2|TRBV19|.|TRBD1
CASSPSPTGVHYGYTF
TGTGCCAGTAGTCCATCTCCGACAGGGGTGCACTATGGCTACACCTTC
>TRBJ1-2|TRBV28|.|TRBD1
CASSWDRRKGYTF
TGTGCCAGCAGTTGGGACAGGCGAAAAGGCTACACCTTC
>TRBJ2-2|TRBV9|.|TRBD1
CASSPVTGGGVGELFF
TGTGCCAGCAGCCCGGTCACAGGGGGTGGAGTCGGGGAGCTGTTTTTT
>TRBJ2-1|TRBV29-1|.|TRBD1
CSANPPGQGSSYNEQFF
TGCAGCGCCAACCCGCCGGGACAGGGCAGCTCCTACAATGAGCAGTTCTTC
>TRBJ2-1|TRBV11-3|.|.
CASSRGAGSYNEQFF
TGTGCCAGCAGTCGGGGGGCGGGATCCTACAATGAGCAGTTCTTC
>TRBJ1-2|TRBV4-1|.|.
CASSPDWAESYGYTF
TGCGCCAGCAGCCCTGATTGGGCAGAGAGCTATGGCTACACCTTC
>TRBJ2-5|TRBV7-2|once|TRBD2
CASSGRATSGKETQYF
TGTGCCAGCAGCGGCCGGGCGACTAGCGGGAAAGAGACCCAGTACTTC
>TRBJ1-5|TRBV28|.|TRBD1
CASSRRDRAPFHSNQPQHF
TGTGCCAGCAGTCGTCGGGACAGGGCACCGTTTCATAGCAATCAGCCCCAGCATTTT
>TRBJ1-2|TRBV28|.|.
CASSYPQGYGYTF
TGTGCCAGCAGTTACCCCCAGGGATATGGCTACACCTTC
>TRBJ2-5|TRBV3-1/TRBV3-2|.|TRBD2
CASSQSTSGGEQETQYF
TGTGCCAGCAGCCAATCCACTAGCGGGGGAGAACAAGAGACCCAGTACTTC
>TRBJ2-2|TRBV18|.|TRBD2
CASSQPGSGSIGELFF
TGTGCCAGCTCACAACCAGGTAGCGGGTCCATCGGGGAGCTGTTTTTT
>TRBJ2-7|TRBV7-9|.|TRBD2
CASSLDRLAGVHYEQYF
TGTGCCAGCAGCTTGGACCGATTAGCGGGAGTCCACTACGAGCAGTACTTC
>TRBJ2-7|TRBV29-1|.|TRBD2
CSVVLAGLAYEQYF
TGCAGCGTTGTTCTTGCGGGACTAGCGTATGAGCAGTACTTC
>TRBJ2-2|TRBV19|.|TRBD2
CASSDFSGRRSGELFF
TGTGCCAGTAGCGACTTTAGCGGGAGGAGGTCCGGGGAGCTGTTTTTT
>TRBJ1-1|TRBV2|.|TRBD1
CASSGQGLEAFF
TGTGCCAGCAGCGGACAGGGGCTTGAAGCTTTCTTT
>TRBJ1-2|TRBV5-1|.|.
CASSFGQGDYGYTF
TGCGCCAGCAGCTTTGGGCAAGGGGACTATGGCTACACCTTC
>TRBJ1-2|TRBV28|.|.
CASSSGGNSGYGYTF
TGTGCCAGCAGTTCTGGGGGGAACTCCGGCTATGGCTACACCTTC
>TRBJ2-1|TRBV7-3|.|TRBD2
CASSSVAGGPNEQFF
TGTGCCAGCAGCTCGGTAGCGGGAGGGCCAAACGAGCAGTTCTTC
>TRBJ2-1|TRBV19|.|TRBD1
CASSRETGGNEQFF
TGTGCCAGTAGTCGGGAAACAGGGGGCAATGAGCAGTTCTTC
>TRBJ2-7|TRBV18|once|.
CASSEDGSGEQYF
TGTGCCAGCTCAGAAGACGGGTCCGGAGAGCAGTACTTC
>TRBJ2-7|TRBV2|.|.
CASRTPQGEQYF
TGTGCCAGCAGGACCCCACAGGGCGAGCAGTACTTC
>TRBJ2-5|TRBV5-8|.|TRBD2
CASSLAAGGETQYF
TGTGCCAGCAGCTTGGCCGCGGGGGGAGAGACCCAGTACTTC
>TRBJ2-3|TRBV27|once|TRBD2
CASSLSGSSTDTQYF
TGTGCCAGCAGCCTAAGCGGGAGTTCGACAGATACGCAGTATTTT
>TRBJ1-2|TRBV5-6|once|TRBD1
CASKGRDSSNYGYTF
TGTGCCAGTAAAGGTCGGGACAGCTCTAACTATGGCTACACCTTC
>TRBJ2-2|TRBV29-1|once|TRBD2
CSAFAGGPGTGELFF
TGCAGCGCGTTTGCGGGAGGGCCTGGTACCGGGGAGCTGTTTTTT
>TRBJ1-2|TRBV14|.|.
CASSPNRPNYGYTF
TGTGCCAGCAGCCCCAACAGACCCAACTATGGCTACACCTTC
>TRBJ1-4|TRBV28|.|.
CASSLGGGAGLANEKLFF
TGTGCCAGCAGTTTGGGCGGGGGTGCGGGGCTAGCTAATGAAAAACTGTTTTTT
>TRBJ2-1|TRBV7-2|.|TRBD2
CASSKTSGLAYEQFF
TGTGCCAGCAGCAAGACCTCGGGACTAGCGTATGAGCAGTTCTTC
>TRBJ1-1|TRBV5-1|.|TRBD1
CASSSRQGETEAFF
TGCGCCAGCAGCTCCAGACAGGGGGAAACTGAAGCTTTCTTT
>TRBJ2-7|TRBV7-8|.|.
CASSRVAPYEQYF
TGTGCCAGCAGCCGGGTGGCCCCCTACGAGCAGTACTTC
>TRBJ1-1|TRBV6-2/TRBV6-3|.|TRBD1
CASSPRGQAKNTEAFF
TGTGCCAGCAGTCCACGTGGACAGGCGAAGAACACTGAAGCTTTCTTT
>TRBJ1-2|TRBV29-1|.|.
CSVEQDSYGYTF
TGCAGCGTTGAACAGGACAGCTATGGCTACACCTTC
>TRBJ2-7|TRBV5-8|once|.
CASSLARWNEQYF
TGTGCCAGCAGCTTGGCCAGGTGGAACGAGCAGTACTTC
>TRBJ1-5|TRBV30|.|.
CAWSSGPLSNQPQHF
TGTGCCTGGAGTTCAGGGCCACTTAGCAATCAGCCCCAGCATTTT
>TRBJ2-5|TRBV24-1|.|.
CATSDSGLETQYF
TGTGCCACCAGTGACTCAGGGTTGGAGACCCAGTACTTC
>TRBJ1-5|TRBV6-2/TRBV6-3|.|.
CASSTLQGFNQPQHF
TGTGCCAGCAGTACCCTACAGGGCTTCAATCAGCCCCAGCATTTT
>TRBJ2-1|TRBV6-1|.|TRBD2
CASSETVGGPNEQFF
TGTGCCAGCAGTGAAACTGTGGGAGGGCCCAATGAGCAGTTCTTC
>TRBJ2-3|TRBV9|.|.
CASSEGFPDTQYF
TGTGCCAGCAGCGAGGGGTTTCCGGATACGCAGTATTTT
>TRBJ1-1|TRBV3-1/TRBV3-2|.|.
CASSQLQGGTEAFF
TGTGCCAGCAGCCAATTACAGGGTGGGACTGAAGCTTTCTTT
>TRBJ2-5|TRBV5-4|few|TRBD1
CASSIQGAQETQYF
TGTGCCAGCAGCATACAGGGGGCCCAAGAGACCCAGTACTTC
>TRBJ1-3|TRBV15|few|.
CATSRTLGTSGNTIYF
TGTGCCACCAGCAGAACTCTCGGGACATCTGGAAACACCATATATTTT
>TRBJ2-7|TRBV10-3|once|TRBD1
CAISESGQGIYEQYF
TGTGCCATCAGTGAGAGCGGACAGGGGATATACGAGCAGTACTTC
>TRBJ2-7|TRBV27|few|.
CASRFGAYEQYF
TGTGCCAGCCGTTTTGGGGCATACGAGCAGTACTTC
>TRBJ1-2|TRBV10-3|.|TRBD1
CASTTGQGIGYTF
TGTGCCAGCACTACGGGACAGGGAATCGGCTACACCTTC
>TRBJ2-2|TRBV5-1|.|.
CASSFGSTANTGELFF
TGCGCCAGCAGCTTTGGCTCAACCGCGAACACCGGGGAGCTGTTTTTT
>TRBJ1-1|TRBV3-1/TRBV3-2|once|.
CASLDSAMNTEAFF
TGTGCCAGCCTGGACAGCGCCATGAACACTGAAGCTTTCTTT
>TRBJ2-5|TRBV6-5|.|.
CASTPDSQETQYF
TGTGCCAGCACCCCGGACAGCCAAGAGACCCAGTACTTC
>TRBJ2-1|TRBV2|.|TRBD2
CASSEADKNPPRVRLAFSWQFF
TGTGCCAGCAGTGAAGCCGATAAAAACCCCCCGCGCGTGAGACTAGCTTTTTCTTGGCAGTTCTTC
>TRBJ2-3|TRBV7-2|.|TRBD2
CASSLGGLAGDTQYF
TGTGCCAGCAGTTTAGGAGGACTAGCGGGAGATACGCAGTATTTT
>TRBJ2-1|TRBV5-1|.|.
CASSLGLSYNEQFF
TGCGCCAGCAGCTTGGGACTATCTTACAATGAGCAGTTCTTC
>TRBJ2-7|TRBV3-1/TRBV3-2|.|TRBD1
CASSQATGGYEQYF
TGTGCCAGCAGCCAGGCGACAGGGGGCTACGAGCAGTACTTC
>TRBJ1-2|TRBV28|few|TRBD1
CASSSGGEETYGYTF
TGTGCCAGCAGTTCAGGGGGCGAGGAGACCTATGGCTACACCTTC
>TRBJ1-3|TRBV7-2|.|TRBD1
CASSRTGTGLSGNTIYF
TGTGCCAGCAGCCGGACCGGGACAGGCCTCTCTGGAAACACCATATATTTT